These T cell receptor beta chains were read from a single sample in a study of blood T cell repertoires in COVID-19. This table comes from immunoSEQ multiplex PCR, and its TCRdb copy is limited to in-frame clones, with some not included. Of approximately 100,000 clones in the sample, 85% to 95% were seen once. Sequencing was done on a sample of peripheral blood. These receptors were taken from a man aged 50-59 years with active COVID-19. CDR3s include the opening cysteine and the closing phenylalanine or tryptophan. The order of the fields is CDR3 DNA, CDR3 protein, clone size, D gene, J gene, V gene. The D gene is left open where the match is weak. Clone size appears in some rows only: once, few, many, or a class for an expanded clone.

DNA: TGTGCCAGCAGCGTAGTAGGTAGCGGGATCAACAATGAGCAGTTCTTC
CDR3: CASSVVGSGINNEQFF
size: NA
D: TRBD2
J: TRBJ2-1
V: TRBV9

DNA: TGTGCCAGCAGCTTAGCAGGGGCTGGGGCCAACGTCCTGACTTTC
CDR3: CASSLAGAGANVLTF
size: NA
D: NA
J: TRBJ2-6
V: TRBV11-2

DNA: TGCAGTGCTAGTCCAGGTGAAGCTTTCTTT
CDR3: CSASPGEAFF
size: NA
D: NA
J: TRBJ1-1
V: TRBV20-1

DNA: TGTGCCACCAGCAGAGATAAGGGGACAGGGCATGAAAAACTGTTTTTT
CDR3: CATSRDKGTGHEKLFF
size: medium-sized
D: TRBD1
J: TRBJ1-4
V: TRBV15

DNA: TGTGCCTGGAGTGTGGCGCTAGCGGGAGAGGATACGCAGTATTTT
CDR3: CAWSVALAGEDTQYF
size: NA
D: TRBD2
J: TRBJ2-3
V: TRBV30

DNA: TGTGCCAGCACCGCGACAGCGAACACCGGGGAGCTGTTTTTT
CDR3: CASTATANTGELFF
size: NA
D: NA
J: TRBJ2-2
V: TRBV7-2

DNA: TGTGCCAGCAGCTCCCCGACACTTTCCTACGAGCAGTACTTC
CDR3: CASSSPTLSYEQYF
size: NA
D: NA
J: TRBJ2-7
V: TRBV7-3

DNA: TGTGCCAGCAGCTCCCCCCCCGGGGGGTCGAACACCGGGGAGCTGTTTTTT
CDR3: CASSSPPGGSNTGELFF
size: NA
D: TRBD2
J: TRBJ2-2
V: TRBV11-2

DNA: TGTGCCAGCAGCCGACGACAGGGTCGGTACGAGCAGTACTTC
CDR3: CASSRRQGRYEQYF
size: NA
D: TRBD1
J: TRBJ2-7
V: TRBV3-1/TRBV3-2

DNA: TGTGCCAGCAGTCGGACTTACACCTACGAGCAGTACTTC
CDR3: CASSRTYTYEQYF
size: NA
D: NA
J: TRBJ2-7
V: TRBV25-1

DNA: TGTGCCAGCAGCTTGGGACTCCCCGGGGAAAAACTGTTTTTT
CDR3: CASSLGLPGEKLFF
size: NA
D: NA
J: TRBJ1-4
V: TRBV7-8

DNA: TGTGCCAGTAGTACTCAGGGCCCCCATCAGCCCCAGCATTTT
CDR3: CASSTQGPHQPQHF
size: NA
D: NA
J: TRBJ1-5
V: TRBV19

DNA: TGTGCCAGCAGCGCCGACAGGGGTTCGACAGATACGCAGTATTTT
CDR3: CASSADRGSTDTQYF
size: once
D: TRBD1
J: TRBJ2-3
V: TRBV9

DNA: TGCGCCAGCAGCTTGTCGGGTAATTCACCCCTCCACTTT
CDR3: CASSLSGNSPLHF
size: NA
D: NA
J: TRBJ1-6
V: TRBV5-1

DNA: TGTGCCAGCAGAGAACTAGCGGGGATCAGATATACGCAGTATTTT
CDR3: CASRELAGIRYTQYF
size: NA
D: TRBD2
J: TRBJ2-3
V: TRBV2

DNA: TGTGCCAGCAGTGAATGGCCCCGGGGAAGTGACACTGAAGCTTTCTTT
CDR3: CASSEWPRGSDTEAFF
size: NA
D: NA
J: TRBJ1-1
V: TRBV25-1

DNA: TGTGCCAGCAGATTTACGACTAGCGGTCCGACCTACGAGCAGTACTTC
CDR3: CASRFTTSGPTYEQYF
size: NA
D: TRBD2
J: TRBJ2-7
V: TRBV27

DNA: TGTGCCAGCAGCACTGGGGACAGGGCCTCGGGCTACACCTTC
CDR3: CASSTGDRASGYTF
size: NA
D: TRBD1
J: TRBJ1-2
V: TRBV3-1/TRBV3-2

DNA: TGTGCCAGCAGCGAACTAGCGGGAGGGCGTGAGACCCAGTACTTC
CDR3: CASSELAGGRETQYF
size: NA
D: TRBD2
J: TRBJ2-5
V: TRBV2

DNA: TGTGCCAGCGAGGGGGACACTGAAGCTTTCTTT
CDR3: CASEGDTEAFF
size: NA
D: NA
J: TRBJ1-1
V: TRBV6-5

DNA: TGCGCCAGCAGCTCGGCGGGACTAATGGGAGAGACCCAGTACTTC
CDR3: CASSSAGLMGETQYF
size: NA
D: TRBD2
J: TRBJ2-5
V: TRBV4-1

DNA: TGTGCCAGCAGCCCAGGGTTTGGTGGCTACACCTTC
CDR3: CASSPGFGGYTF
size: NA
D: NA
J: TRBJ1-2
V: TRBV28

DNA: TGCGCCAGCACGGGACAGTTATTAACCTATGGCTACACCTTC
CDR3: CASTGQLLTYGYTF
size: NA
D: TRBD1
J: TRBJ1-2
V: TRBV10-2

DNA: TGCGCCAGCAGCCAAGAGAGAGGGAGGGCCGTAGAGACCCAGTACTTC
CDR3: CASSQERGRAVETQYF
size: once
D: TRBD2
J: TRBJ2-5
V: TRBV4-1

DNA: TGTGCCAGCAGTTTTTACCCCGGTCAGCCCCAGCATTTT
CDR3: CASSFYPGQPQHF
size: NA
D: NA
J: TRBJ1-5
V: TRBV12-3/TRBV12-4

DNA: TGCGCCAGCAGCCAAGATGGGGCTAGTTACAATGAGCAGTTCTTC
CDR3: CASSQDGASYNEQFF
size: NA
D: NA
J: TRBJ2-1
V: TRBV4-1

DNA: TGTGCCAGCAGTTTAGACCTCTGGGAGGCGGACACCGGGGAGCTGTTTTTT
CDR3: CASSLDLWEADTGELFF
size: NA
D: NA
J: TRBJ2-2
V: TRBV27

DNA: TGTGCCAGCAGCCAAGGGGGGGTAGAGCAGTTCTTC
CDR3: CASSQGGVEQFF
size: NA
D: NA
J: TRBJ2-1
V: TRBV7-9

DNA: TGTGCCACCTTAGGTTCTAGCGGGGACAATGAGCAGTTCTTC
CDR3: CATLGSSGDNEQFF
size: NA
D: TRBD2
J: TRBJ2-1
V: TRBV24-1

DNA: TGTGCCACGCGGGAGTCCCCGGGCGAGCAGTACTTC
CDR3: CATRESPGEQYF
size: NA
D: TRBD2
J: TRBJ2-7
V: TRBV2

DNA: TGTGCCAGCAGTATGACGGGATACGAGCAGTACTTC
CDR3: CASSMTGYEQYF
size: NA
D: NA
J: TRBJ2-7
V: TRBV12-3/TRBV12-4

DNA: TGCGCCAGCAGCTTGGAGAAGGGGGCAGATACGCAGTATTTT
CDR3: CASSLEKGADTQYF
size: NA
D: NA
J: TRBJ2-3
V: TRBV5-1

DNA: TGCGCCAGCAGCCCAGCGGGAGGGAAAGGGGCCAACGTCCTGACTTTC
CDR3: CASSPAGGKGANVLTF
size: NA
D: TRBD2
J: TRBJ2-6
V: TRBV4-1

DNA: TGTGCCACCAGTGCCTCTTCTGGGACAGGGGGCGGTCAGCCCCAGCATTTT
CDR3: CATSASSGTGGGQPQHF
size: NA
D: TRBD1
J: TRBJ1-5
V: TRBV24-1

DNA: TGTGCCAGCAGCTTTCCAGGAACGAACACTGAAGCTTTCTTT
CDR3: CASSFPGTNTEAFF
size: NA
D: NA
J: TRBJ1-1
V: TRBV5-4

DNA: TGTGCCAGCAGGCCGACATCCGATAGCAATCAGCCCCAGCATTTT
CDR3: CASRPTSDSNQPQHF
size: few
D: NA
J: TRBJ1-5
V: TRBV6-5

DNA: TGTGCCAGCAGTACCGACTGGAACACAGATACGCAGTATTTT
CDR3: CASSTDWNTDTQYF
size: NA
D: NA
J: TRBJ2-3
V: TRBV6-5

DNA: TGCAGCGCAAGAGACAGGGGCTTAGCTAACTATGGCTACACCTTC
CDR3: CSARDRGLANYGYTF
size: NA
D: TRBD1
J: TRBJ1-2
V: TRBV29-1

DNA: TGTGCCAGCAGTTCCACCGGGACTAGCGGGAGCGGTGAGCAGTTCTTC
CDR3: CASSSTGTSGSGEQFF
size: NA
D: TRBD2
J: TRBJ2-1
V: TRBV13

DNA: TGTGCCAGCAGTGAAGTAGCGGGAGCGCCTGAGACCCAGTACTTC
CDR3: CASSEVAGAPETQYF
size: NA
D: TRBD2
J: TRBJ2-5
V: TRBV2

DNA: TGTGCCATCTCAGGCACAGATACGCAGTATTTT
CDR3: CAISGTDTQYF
size: NA
D: NA
J: TRBJ2-3
V: TRBV10-3

DNA: TGTGCCAGCAGTGATTTTGTAGTTGGTGGGGCCAACGTCCTGACTTTC
CDR3: CASSDFVVGGANVLTF
size: NA
D: NA
J: TRBJ2-6
V: TRBV25-1

DNA: TGTGCCAGCAGTTATGGGACAGGGGGCGGAAACACCATATATTTT
CDR3: CASSYGTGGGNTIYF
size: NA
D: TRBD1
J: TRBJ1-3
V: TRBV6-6

DNA: TGCGCCAGCAGCTTGGAGGGGGCCTATGGCTACACCTTC
CDR3: CASSLEGAYGYTF
size: NA
D: TRBD1
J: TRBJ1-2
V: TRBV5-1

DNA: TGTGCCAGCAGCTTAGCGCGCGAAAAACTGTTTTTT
CDR3: CASSLAREKLFF
size: NA
D: NA
J: TRBJ1-4
V: TRBV11-2

DNA: TGTGCCAGTAGGCCGCGAAATGGGGAGGACAGGGGGACGTACGAGCAGTACTTC
CDR3: CASRPRNGEDRGTYEQYF
size: NA
D: TRBD1
J: TRBJ2-7
V: TRBV19

DNA: TGTGCCAGCAGCTTGGAGTTGGCAGGCCCGGCAGCTTTCTTT
CDR3: CASSLELAGPAAFF
size: NA
D: NA
J: TRBJ1-1
V: TRBV5-5